This T cell receptor beta chain was found in a study of cytomegalovirus exposure and HLA in healthy donors. For the study at large: In a previous analysis, 95 million to 130 million unique TCR beta sequences were found from about 190 million T cells. Whole-study findings and limits: About 87% or about 30% of the time was how often most TCR beta V segments were productive, according to an earlier analysis. Investigators reported more than 150 TCR beta chains as tied to cytomegalovirus.

This CDR3 comprises 14 residues. The V gene's germline CDR1 is SGHRS and CDR2 YFSETQ. The ends were cut back, 0 bases at V and 1 base at J, with 7 bases in the middle. Amplification used 60 Vbeta primers and 13 Jbeta primers. Assay: immunoSEQ multiplex PCR; the TCRdb copy retains only in-frame clones and omits some. This repertoire shows 100,000 to 150,000 clones, more than 80% found once; its top ten account for about 8.9%. Details on this clone: The antigen remains unidentified.

The clonotype comes from a man under 40 in good health and CMV-seropositive. Material: PBMCs. The V gene is TRBV5-1, the J gene TRBJ1-1; D remains unclear. The CDR3 DNA reads TGCGCCAGCAGCTTGGTAGTTTCGAACACTGAAGCTTTCTTT. Residues: CASSLVVSNTEAFF.